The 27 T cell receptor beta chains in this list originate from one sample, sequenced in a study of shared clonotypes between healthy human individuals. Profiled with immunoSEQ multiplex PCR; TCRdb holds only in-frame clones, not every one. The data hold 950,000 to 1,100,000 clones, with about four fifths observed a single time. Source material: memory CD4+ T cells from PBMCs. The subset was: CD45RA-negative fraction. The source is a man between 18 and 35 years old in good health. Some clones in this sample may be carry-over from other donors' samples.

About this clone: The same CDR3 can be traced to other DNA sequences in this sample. The CDR3 coding sequence is TGCAGCGTGGGCACAGGGGACAATCAGCCCCAGCATTTT. Its translation: CSVGTGDNQPQHF. The chain employs TRBV29-1 and TRBJ1-5; 7 bases match TRBD1. With V trimmed by 6 bases and J by 3 bases, 5 bases remained unmatched. The CDR3 runs to 13 residues. CDR1 is SQVTM, CDR2 ANQGSEA, per germline.

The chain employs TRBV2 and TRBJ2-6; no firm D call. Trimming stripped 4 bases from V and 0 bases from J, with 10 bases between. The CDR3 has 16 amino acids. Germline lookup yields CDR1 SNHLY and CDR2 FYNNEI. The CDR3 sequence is CASSAMVNSGANVLTF. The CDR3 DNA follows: TGTGCCAGCAGTGCCATGGTAAACTCTGGGGCCAACGTCCTGACTTTC. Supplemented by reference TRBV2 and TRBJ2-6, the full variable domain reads EPEVTQTPSHQVTQMGQEVILRCVPISNHLYFYWYRQILGQKVEFLVSFYNNEISEKSEIFDDQFSVERPDGSNFTLKIRSTKLEDSAMYFCASSAMVNSGANVLTFGAGSRLTVL.

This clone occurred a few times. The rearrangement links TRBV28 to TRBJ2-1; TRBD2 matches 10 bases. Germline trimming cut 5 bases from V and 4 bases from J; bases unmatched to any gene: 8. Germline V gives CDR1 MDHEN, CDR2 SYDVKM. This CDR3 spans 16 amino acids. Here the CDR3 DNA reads TGTGCCAGCAGTCCGTCGGGACTAGCGCCTTACAATGAGCAGTTCTTC. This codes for CASSPSGLAPYNEQFF.

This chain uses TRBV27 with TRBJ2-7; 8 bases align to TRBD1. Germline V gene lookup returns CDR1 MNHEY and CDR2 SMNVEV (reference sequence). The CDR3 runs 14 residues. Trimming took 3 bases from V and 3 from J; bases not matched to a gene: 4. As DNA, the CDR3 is TGTGCCAGCAGTTTCCTTGGACAGGGCTACGAGCAGTACTTC. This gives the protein CASSFLGQGYEQYF.

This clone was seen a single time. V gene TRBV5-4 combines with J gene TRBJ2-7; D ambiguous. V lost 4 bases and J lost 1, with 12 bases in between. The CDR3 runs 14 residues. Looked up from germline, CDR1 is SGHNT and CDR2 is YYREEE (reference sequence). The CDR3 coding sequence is TGTGCCAGCAGCCGGCCTGACGGTTCCTACGAGCAGTACTTC. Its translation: CASSRPDGSYEQYF. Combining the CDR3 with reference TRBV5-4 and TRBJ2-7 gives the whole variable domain ETGVTQSPTHLIKTRGQQVTLRCSSQSGHNTVSWYQQALGQGPQFIFQYYREEENGRGNFPPRFSGLQFPNYSSELNVNALELDDSALYLCASSRPDGSYEQYFGPGTRLTVT.

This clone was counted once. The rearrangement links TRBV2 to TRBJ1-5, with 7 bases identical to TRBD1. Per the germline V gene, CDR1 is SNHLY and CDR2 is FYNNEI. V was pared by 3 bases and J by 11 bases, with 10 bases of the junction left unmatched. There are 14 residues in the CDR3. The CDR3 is CASSDLQGVSSQHF. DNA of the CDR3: TGTGCCAGCAGTGACCTCCAGGGGGTATCCTCCCAGCATTTT.

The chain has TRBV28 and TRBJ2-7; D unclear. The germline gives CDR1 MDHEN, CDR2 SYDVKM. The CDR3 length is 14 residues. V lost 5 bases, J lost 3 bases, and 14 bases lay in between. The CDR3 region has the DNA TGTGCCAGCAGTCTTAGACTTCTCTACTACGAGCAGTACTTC. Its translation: CASSLRLLYYEQYF.

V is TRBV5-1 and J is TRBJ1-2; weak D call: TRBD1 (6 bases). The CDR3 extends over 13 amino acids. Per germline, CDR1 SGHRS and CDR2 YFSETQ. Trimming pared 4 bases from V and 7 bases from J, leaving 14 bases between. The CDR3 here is CASSLEQGGGYTF. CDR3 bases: TGCGCCAGCAGCCTAGAACAGGGAGGTGGCTACACCTTC.

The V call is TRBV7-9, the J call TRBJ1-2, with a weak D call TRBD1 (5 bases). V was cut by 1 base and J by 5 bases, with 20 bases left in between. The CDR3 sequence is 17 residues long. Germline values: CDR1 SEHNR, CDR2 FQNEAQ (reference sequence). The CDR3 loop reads CASSLERMVPGRYGYTF. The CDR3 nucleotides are TGTGCCAGCAGCTTAGAGCGAATGGTCCCAGGGCGGTATGGCTACACCTTC.

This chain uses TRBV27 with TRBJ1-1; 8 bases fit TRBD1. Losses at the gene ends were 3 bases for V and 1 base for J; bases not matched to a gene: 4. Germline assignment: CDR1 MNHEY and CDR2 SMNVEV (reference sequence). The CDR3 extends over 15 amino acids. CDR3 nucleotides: TGTGCCAGCAGTTTCGGGACAGGCGGGAACACTGAAGCTTTCTTT. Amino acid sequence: CASSFGTGGNTEAFF.

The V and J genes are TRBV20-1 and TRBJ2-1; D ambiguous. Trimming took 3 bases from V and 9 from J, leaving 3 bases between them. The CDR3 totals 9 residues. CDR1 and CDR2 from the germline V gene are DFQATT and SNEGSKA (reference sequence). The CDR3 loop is CSASGEQFF. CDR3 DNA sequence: TGCAGTGCTAGCGGTGAGCAGTTCTTC.

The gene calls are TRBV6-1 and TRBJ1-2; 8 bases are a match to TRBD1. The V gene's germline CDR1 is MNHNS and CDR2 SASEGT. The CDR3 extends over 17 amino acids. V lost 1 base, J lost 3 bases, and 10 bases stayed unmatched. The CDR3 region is CASSEDGWRQGYYGYTF. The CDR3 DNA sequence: TGTGCCAGCAGTGAAGATGGATGGAGACAGGGGTACTATGGCTACACCTTC.

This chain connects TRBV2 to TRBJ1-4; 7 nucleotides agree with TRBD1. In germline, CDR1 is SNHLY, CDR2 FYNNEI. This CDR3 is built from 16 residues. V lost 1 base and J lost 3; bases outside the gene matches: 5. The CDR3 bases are TGTGCCAGCAGTGAAGAGAGGGACAGCCCTAATGAAAAACTGTTTTTT. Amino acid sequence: CASSEERDSPNEKLFF. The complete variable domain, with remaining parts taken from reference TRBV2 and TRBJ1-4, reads EPEVTQTPSHQVTQMGQEVILRCVPISNHLYFYWYRQILGQKVEFLVSFYNNEISEKSEIFDDQFSVERPDGSNFTLKIRSTKLEDSAMYFCASSEERDSPNEKLFFGSGTQLSVL.

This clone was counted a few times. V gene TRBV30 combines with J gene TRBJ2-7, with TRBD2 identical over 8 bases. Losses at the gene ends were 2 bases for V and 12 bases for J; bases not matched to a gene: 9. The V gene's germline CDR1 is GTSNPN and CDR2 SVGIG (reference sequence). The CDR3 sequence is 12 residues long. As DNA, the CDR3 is TGTGCCTGGAGTCAACCTCGCGGGAGGACGTACTTC. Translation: CAWSQPRGRTYF.

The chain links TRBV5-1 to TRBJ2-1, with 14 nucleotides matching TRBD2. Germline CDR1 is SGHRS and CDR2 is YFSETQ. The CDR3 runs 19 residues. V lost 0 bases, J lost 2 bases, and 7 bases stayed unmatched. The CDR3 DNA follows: TGCGCCAGCAGCTTGGGACTAGCGGGAGGGCCTGGGCCCTACAATGAGCAGTTCTTC. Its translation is CASSLGLAGGPGPYNEQFF.

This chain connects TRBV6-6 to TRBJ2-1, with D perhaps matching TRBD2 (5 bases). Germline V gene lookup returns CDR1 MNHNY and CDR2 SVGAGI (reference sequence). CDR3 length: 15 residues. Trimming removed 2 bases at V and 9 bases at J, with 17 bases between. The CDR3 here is CASSYATASGGEQFF. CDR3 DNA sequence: TGTGCCAGCAGTTACGCGACGGCTAGTGGAGGTGAGCAGTTCTTC.

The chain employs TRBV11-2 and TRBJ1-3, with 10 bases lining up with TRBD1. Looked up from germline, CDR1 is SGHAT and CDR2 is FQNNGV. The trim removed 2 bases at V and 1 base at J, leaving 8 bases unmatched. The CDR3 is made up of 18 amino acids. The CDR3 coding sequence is TGTGCCAGCAGCTTACGCCGGACAGGGGGGCTTTCTGGAAACACCATATATTTT. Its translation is CASSLRRTGGLSGNTIYF.

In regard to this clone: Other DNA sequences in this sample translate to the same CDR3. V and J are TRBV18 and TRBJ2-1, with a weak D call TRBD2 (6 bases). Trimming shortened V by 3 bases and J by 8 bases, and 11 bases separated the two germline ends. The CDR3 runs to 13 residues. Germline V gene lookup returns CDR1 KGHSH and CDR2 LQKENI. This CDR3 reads CASSPGLADEQFF. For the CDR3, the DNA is TGTGCCAGCTCACCGGGACTTGCGGATGAGCAGTTCTTC.

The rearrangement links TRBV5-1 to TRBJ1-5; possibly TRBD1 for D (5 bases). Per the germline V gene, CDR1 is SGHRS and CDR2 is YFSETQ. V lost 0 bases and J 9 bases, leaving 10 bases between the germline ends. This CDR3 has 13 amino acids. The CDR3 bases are TGCGCCAGCAGCTTGGAAGGGGAGAGGCCCCAGCATTTT. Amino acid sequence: CASSLEGERPQHF. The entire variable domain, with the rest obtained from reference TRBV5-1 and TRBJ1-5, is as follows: KAGVTQTPRYLIKTRGQQVTLSCSPISGHRSVSWYQQTPGQGLQFLFEYFSETQRNKGNFPGRFSGRQFSNSRSEMNVSTLELGDSALYLCASSLEGERPQHFGDGTRLSIL.

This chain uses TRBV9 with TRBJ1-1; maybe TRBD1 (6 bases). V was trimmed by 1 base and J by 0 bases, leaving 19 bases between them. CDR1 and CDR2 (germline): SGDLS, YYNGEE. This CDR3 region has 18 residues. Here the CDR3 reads CASSVSNPGDPLNTEAFF. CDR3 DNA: TGTGCCAGCAGCGTATCGAATCCAGGGGACCCCCTGAACACTGAAGCTTTCTTT.

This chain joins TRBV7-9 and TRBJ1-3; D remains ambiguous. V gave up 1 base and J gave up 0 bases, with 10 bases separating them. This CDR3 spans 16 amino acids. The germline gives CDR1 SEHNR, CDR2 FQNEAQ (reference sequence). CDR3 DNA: TGTGCCAGCAGCTTAGTCGGGGTTCGCTCTGGAAACACCATATATTTT. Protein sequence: CASSLVGVRSGNTIYF.

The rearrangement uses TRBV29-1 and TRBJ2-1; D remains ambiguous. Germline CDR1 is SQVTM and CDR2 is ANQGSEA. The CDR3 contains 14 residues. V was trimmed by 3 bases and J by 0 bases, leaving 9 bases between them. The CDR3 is CSVDGPFSYNEQFF. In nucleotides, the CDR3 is TGCAGCGTTGATGGTCCATTCTCCTACAATGAGCAGTTCTTC.

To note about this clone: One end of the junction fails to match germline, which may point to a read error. CDR3 DNA sequence: TGTGCCAGTAGTATAGTGGTCGGGGGGACGCCTCTCTTC. Protein product: CASSIVVGGTPLF. This chain joins TRBV19 and TRBJ1-2; D possibly corresponds to TRBD1 (5 bases). Germline lookup yields CDR1 LNHDA and CDR2 SQIVND (reference sequence). This CDR3 spans 13 amino acids. The entire variable domain, with the rest obtained from reference TRBV19 and TRBJ1-2, is as follows: DGGITQSPKYLFRKEGQNVTLSCEQNLNHDAMYWYRQDPGQGLRLIYYSQIVNDFQKGDIAEGYSVSREKKESFPLTVTSAQKNPTAFYLCASSIVVGGTPLFGSGTRLTVV.

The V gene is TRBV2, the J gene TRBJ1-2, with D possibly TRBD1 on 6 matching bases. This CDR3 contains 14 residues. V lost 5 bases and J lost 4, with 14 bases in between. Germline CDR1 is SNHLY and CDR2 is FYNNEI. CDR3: CASSRGADGYGYTF. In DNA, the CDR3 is TGTGCCAGCAGTAGGGGGGCAGACGGCTATGGCTACACCTTC. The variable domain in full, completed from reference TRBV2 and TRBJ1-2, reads EPEVTQTPSHQVTQMGQEVILRCVPISNHLYFYWYRQILGQKVEFLVSFYNNEISEKSEIFDDQFSVERPDGSNFTLKIRSTKLEDSAMYFCASSRGADGYGYTFGSGTRLTVV.

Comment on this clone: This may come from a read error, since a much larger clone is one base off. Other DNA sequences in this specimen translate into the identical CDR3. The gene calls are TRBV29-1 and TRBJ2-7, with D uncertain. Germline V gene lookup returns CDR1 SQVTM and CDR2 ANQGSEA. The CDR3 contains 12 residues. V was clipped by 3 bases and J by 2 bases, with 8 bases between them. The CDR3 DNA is TGCAGCGTTGAGGTCGGTACCTACGAGCAGTACTTC. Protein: CSVEVGTYEQYF.

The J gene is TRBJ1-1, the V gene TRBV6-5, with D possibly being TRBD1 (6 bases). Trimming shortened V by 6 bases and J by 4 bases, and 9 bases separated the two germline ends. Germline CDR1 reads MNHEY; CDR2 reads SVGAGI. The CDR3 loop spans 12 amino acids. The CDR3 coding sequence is TGTGCCAGCAGAACAGGGTTCACTGAAGCTTTCTTT. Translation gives CASRTGFTEAFF.

CDR3 residues: CASSVGGGSNYGYTF. For the CDR3, the DNA is TGTGCCAGCAGTGTTGGGGGAGGGTCCAACTATGGCTACACCTTC. The gene calls are TRBV2 and TRBJ1-2, with D perhaps TRBD1 (5 bases). Germline V gene lookup returns CDR1 SNHLY and CDR2 FYNNEI. Between the trimmed V and J ends, which lost 4 bases and 2 bases, there was a span of 14 bases. This CDR3 contains 15 residues.